The clone carrying this T cell receptor beta chain came up a few times. Sequencing was performed with immunoSEQ multiplex PCR; in TCRdb, only in-frame clones are kept and a portion is missing. Of around 300,000 clones in the sample, over 75% were seen once. The data derive from a study of blood T cell repertoires in COVID-19. Germline loops: CDR1 LNHDA, CDR2 SQIVND (reference sequence). The CDR3 extends over 15 amino acids. V lost 4 bases and J lost 2, with 12 bases in between. The chain combines TRBV19 with TRBJ1-5, with a weak D call TRBD1 (6 bases). The sample was peripheral blood. The sequence was obtained from a man aged 18 to 30 with active or convalescent COVID-19. The CDR3 is CASSTKTGGNQPQHF. CDR3 DNA sequence: TGTGCCAGTAGTACCAAGACAGGAGGCAATCAGCCCCAGCATTTT. Combining the CDR3 with reference TRBV19 and TRBJ1-5 gives the whole variable domain DGGITQSPKYLFRKEGQNVTLSCEQNLNHDAMYWYRQDPGQGLRLIYYSQIVNDFQKGDIAEGYSVSREKKESFPLTVTSAQKNPTAFYLCASSTKTGGNQPQHFGDGTRLSIL.